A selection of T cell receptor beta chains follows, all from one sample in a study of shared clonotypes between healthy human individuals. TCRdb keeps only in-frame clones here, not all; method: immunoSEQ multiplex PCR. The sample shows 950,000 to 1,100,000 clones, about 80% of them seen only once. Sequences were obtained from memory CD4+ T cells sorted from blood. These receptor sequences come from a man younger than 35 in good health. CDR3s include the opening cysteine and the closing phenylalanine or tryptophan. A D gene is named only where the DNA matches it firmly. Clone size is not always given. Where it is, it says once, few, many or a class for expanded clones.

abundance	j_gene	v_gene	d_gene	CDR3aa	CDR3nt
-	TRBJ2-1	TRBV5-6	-	CASSLALLLAHEQFF	TGTGCCAGCAGCTTGGCCCTCCTCCTAGCCCATGAGCAGTTCTTC
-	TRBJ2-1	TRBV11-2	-	CASSKNPTGGNEQFF	TGTGCCAGCAGCAAGAACCCCACCGGGGGCAATGAGCAGTTCTTC
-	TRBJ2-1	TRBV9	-	CASSAREISYNEQFF	TGTGCCAGCAGCGCTCGGGAGATCTCCTACAATGAGCAGTTCTTC
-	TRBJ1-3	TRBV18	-	CASQRSRDSGNTIYF	TGTGCCAGCCAACGGTCCAGGGACTCTGGAAACACCATATATTTT
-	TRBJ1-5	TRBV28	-	CASSLGGGRQPQHF	TGTGCCAGCAGTTTGGGAGGGGGTCGACAGCCCCAGCATTTT
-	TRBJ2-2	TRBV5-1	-	CASSSMDSTGELFF	TGCGCCAGCAGCTCGATGGACAGCACCGGGGAGCTGTTTTTT
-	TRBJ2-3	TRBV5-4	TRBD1	CASSSRTGQDTQYF	TGTGCCAGCAGCTCACGGACAGGGCAAGATACGCAGTATTTT
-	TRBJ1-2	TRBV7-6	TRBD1	CASSLGQGTGYTF	TGTGCCAGCAGCCTGGGACAGGGTACTGGCTACACCTTC
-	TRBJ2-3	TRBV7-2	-	CASSLGLYTDTQYF	TGTGCCAGCAGCCTTGGACTATACACAGATACGCAGTATTTT
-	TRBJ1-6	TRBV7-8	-	CASSLDFPNSPLHF	TGTGCCAGCAGCTTAGATTTCCCCAATTCACCCCTCCACTTT
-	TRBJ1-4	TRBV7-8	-	CASSSRVATNEKLFF	TGTGCCAGCAGCTCTCGGGTTGCAACTAATGAAAAACTGTTTTTT
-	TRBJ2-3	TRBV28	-	CASSLKSPDTQYF	TGTGCCAGCAGTTTAAAGTCACCAGATACGCAGTATTTT
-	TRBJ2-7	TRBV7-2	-	CASSLVGRLTYEQYF	TGTGCCAGCAGCTTAGTGGGCAGACTAACCTACGAGCAGTACTTC
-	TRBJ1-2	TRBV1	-	CTSSQPGPKRNYGYTF	TGCACCAGCAGCCAACCCGGTCCAAAACGCAACTATGGCTACACCTTC
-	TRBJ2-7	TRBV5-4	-	CASSLRAGFGNEQYF	TGTGCCAGCAGCTTGAGGGCAGGGTTTGGAAACGAGCAGTACTTC
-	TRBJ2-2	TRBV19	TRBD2	CASAPSGGSTGELFF	TGTGCCAGTGCTCCTAGCGGGGGATCCACCGGGGAGCTGTTTTTT
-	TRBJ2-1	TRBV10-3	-	CAISGTADNEQFF	TGTGCCATATCGGGGACGGCTGACAATGAGCAGTTCTTC
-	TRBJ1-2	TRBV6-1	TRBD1	CASRGDRQSSYGYTF	TGTGCCAGCAGGGGGGACAGGCAGTCTTCATATGGCTACACCTTC
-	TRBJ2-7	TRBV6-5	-	CASTTAYEQYF	TGTGCCAGCACAACAGCCTACGAGCAGTACTTC
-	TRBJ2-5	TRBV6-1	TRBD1	CASSPTGGGETQYF	TGTGCCAGCAGCCCGACAGGGGGCGGAGAGACCCAGTACTTC
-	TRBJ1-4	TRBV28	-	CASNLGAEKLFF	TGTGCCAGCAACCTGGGTGCTGAAAAACTGTTTTTT
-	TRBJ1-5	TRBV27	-	CASSLGGYQPQHF	TGTGCCAGCAGTTTAGGGGGTTATCAGCCCCAGCATTTT
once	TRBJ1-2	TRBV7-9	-	CASSTSREYYGYTF	TGTGCCAGCAGTACCTCTCGGGAGTACTATGGCTACACCTTC
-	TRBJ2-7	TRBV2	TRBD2	CASAIAGGPYEQYF	TGTGCCAGTGCAATAGCGGGAGGCCCCTACGAGCAGTACTTC
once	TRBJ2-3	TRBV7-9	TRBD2	CASSLVGGSADTQYF	TGTGCCAGCAGCTTAGTGGGGGGGTCCGCAGATACGCAGTATTTT
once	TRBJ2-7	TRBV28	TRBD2	CASRTSRSGGAYEQYF	TGTGCCAGCAGGACCAGTAGGAGCGGGGGGGCCTACGAGCAGTACTTC
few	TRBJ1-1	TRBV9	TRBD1	CASSPGTGAYFEAFF	TGTGCCAGCAGCCCGGGGACAGGGGCGTACTTTGAAGCTTTCTTT
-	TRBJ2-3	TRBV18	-	CASSPKDTQYF	TGTGCCAGCTCACCAAAGGATACGCAGTATTTT
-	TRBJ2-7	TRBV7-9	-	CASSSRLSYEQYF	TGTGCCAGCAGTTCTAGGCTGTCCTACGAGCAGTACTTC
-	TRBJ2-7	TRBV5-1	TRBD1	CASSLSGQGAYEQYF	TGCGCCAGCAGCTTGTCGGGACAGGGCGCCTACGAGCAGTACTTC
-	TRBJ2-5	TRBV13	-	CASSYDNRQETQYF	TGTGCCAGCAGCTACGACAACCGACAAGAGACCCAGTACTTC
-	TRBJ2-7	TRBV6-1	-	CASSVSTFGEQYF	TGTGCCAGCAGTGTTAGCACGTTCGGCGAGCAGTACTTC
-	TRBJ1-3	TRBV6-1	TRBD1	CASRRDSGTGNTIYF	TGTGCCAGCAGGAGGGACAGTGGAACTGGAAACACCATATATTTT
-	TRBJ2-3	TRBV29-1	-	CSVDYRYTDTQYF	TGCAGCGTTGATTATCGGTACACAGATACGCAGTATTTT
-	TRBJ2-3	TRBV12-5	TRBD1	CASGLGGQGTTDTQYF	TGTGCTAGTGGTTTGGGGGGACAGGGGACCACAGATACGCAGTATTTT
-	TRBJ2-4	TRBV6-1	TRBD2	CASSEGTSGVAKNIQYF	TGTGCCAGCAGTGAAGGGACTAGCGGGGTAGCCAAAAACATTCAGTACTTC
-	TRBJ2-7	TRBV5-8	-	CASSRLSGGGYEQYF	TGTGCCAGCAGCCGCCTTAGCGGAGGGGGCTACGAGCAGTACTTC
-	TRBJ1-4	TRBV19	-	CASSLLRGGAEKLFF	TGTGCCAGTAGTCTCTTACGGGGAGGCGCTGAAAAACTGTTTTTT
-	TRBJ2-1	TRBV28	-	CASSYDFNNEQFF	TGTGCCAGCAGTTATGACTTTAACAATGAGCAGTTCTTC
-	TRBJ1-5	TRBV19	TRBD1	CASRRDRVNNQPQHF	TGTGCCAGTAGGAGAGACAGGGTTAATAATCAGCCCCAGCATTTT